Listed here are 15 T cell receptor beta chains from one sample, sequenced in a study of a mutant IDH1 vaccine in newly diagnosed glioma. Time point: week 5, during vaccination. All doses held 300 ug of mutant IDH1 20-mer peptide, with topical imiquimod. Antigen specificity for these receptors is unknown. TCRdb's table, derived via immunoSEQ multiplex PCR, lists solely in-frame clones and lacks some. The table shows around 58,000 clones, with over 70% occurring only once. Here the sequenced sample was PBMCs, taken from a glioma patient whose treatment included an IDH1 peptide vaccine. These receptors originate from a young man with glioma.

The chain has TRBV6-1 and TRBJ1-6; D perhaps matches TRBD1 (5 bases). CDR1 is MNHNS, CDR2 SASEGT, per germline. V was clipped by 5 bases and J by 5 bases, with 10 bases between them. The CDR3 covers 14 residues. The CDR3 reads CASSTDSNNSPLHF. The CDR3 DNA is TGTGCCAGCAGTACAGACAGCAATAATTCACCCCTCCACTTT.

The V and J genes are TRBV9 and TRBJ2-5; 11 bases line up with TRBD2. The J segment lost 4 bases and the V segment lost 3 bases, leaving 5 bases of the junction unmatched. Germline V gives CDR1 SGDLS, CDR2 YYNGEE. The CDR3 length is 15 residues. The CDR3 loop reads CASSGSGGATETQYF. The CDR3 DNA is TGTGCCAGCAGCGGTAGCGGGGGGGCCACAGAGACCCAGTACTTC.

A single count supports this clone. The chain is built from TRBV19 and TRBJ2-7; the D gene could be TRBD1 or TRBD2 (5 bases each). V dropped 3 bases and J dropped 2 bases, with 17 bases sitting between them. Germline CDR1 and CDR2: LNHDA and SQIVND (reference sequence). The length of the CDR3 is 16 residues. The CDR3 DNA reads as TGTGCCAGTAGTATGGGCATGGGGGTGGCAACCTACGAGCAGTACTTC. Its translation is CASSMGMGVATYEQYF.

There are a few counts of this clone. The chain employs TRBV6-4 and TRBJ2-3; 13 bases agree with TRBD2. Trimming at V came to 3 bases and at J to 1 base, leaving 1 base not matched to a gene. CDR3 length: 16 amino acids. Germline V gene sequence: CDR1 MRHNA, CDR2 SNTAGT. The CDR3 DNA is TGTGCCAGCAGTGAGGGGACTAGCGGGGGCACAGATACGCAGTATTTT. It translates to CASSEGTSGGTDTQYF.

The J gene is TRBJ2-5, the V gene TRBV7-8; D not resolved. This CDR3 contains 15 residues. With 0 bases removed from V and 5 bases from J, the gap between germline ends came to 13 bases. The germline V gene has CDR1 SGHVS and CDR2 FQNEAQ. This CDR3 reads CASSLAMGHGETQYF. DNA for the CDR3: TGTGCCAGCAGCTTAGCGATGGGTCACGGGGAGACCCAGTACTTC.

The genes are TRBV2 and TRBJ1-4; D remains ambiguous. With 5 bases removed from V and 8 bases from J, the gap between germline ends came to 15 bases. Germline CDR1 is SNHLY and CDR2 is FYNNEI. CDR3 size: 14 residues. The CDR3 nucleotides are TGTGCCAGCAGTCGCGGAGGGCGTGAAGAAAAACTGTTTTTT. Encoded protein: CASSRGGREEKLFF.

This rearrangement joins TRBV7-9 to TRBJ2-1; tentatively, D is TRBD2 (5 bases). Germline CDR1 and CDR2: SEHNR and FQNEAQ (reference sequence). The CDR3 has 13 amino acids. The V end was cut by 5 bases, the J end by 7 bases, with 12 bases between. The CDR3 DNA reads TGTGCCAGCAGCCAAAGCCCGGGAAATGAGCAGTTCTTC. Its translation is CASSQSPGNEQFF.

This CDR3 reads CASTPKGGAFPYEQYF. DNA for the CDR3: TGTGCCAGCACCCCCAAGGGGGGGGCCTTTCCCTACGAGCAGTACTTC. The rearrangement uses TRBV11-2 and TRBJ2-7; TRBD2 might be the D (7 bases). Trimming left V 7 bases short and J 2 bases short, with 21 bases between. Germline CDR1 and CDR2: SGHAT and FQNNGV. The CDR3 extends over 16 amino acids.

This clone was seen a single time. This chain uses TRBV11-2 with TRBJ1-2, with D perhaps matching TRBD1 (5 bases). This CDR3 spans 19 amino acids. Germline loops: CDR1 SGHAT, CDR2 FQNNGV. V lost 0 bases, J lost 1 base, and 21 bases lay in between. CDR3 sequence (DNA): TGTGCCAGCAGCTTAGATCGGGTTCGGGCAGGGACCCTTAACTATGGCTACACCTTC. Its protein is CASSLDRVRAGTLNYGYTF.

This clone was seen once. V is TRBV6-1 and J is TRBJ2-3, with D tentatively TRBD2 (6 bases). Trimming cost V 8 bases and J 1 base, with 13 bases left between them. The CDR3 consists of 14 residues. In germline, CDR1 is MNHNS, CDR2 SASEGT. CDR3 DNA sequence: TGTGCCAGCCACTCCGGGGGAGGCACAGATACGCAGTATTTT. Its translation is CASHSGGGTDTQYF.

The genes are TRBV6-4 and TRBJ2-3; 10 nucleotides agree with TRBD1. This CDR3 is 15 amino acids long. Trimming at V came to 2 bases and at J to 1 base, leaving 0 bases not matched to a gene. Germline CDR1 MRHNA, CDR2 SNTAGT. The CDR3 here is CASSDGTGGTDTQYF. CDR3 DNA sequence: TGTGCCAGCAGTGACGGGACAGGGGGCACAGATACGCAGTATTTT.

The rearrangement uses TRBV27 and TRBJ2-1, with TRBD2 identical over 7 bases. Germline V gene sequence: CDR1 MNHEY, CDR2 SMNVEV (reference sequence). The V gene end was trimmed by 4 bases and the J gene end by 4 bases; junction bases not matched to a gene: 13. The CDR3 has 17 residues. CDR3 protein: CASSSRGVQVSYNEQFF. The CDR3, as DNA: TGTGCCAGCAGTTCACGGGGGGTCCAAGTCTCGTACAATGAGCAGTTCTTC.

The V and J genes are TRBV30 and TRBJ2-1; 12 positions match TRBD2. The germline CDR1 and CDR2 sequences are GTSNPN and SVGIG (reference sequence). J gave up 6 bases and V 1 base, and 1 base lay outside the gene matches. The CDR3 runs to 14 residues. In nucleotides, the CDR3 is TGTGCCTGGAGTGGGGGACTAGCGGGCAATGAGCAGTTCTTC. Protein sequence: CAWSGGLAGNEQFF.

CDR3 sequence reads: CASSLTGYNSPLHF. CDR3 nucleotide sequence: TGTGCCAGCAGCCTCACAGGGTATAATTCACCCCTCCACTTT. The rearrangement joins TRBV13 to TRBJ1-6; a weak D match, TRBD1 (6 bases). Germline CDR1 PRHDT, CDR2 FYEKMQ (reference sequence). CDR3 length equals 14 residues. Between the trimmed V and J ends, which lost 5 bases and 4 bases, there was a span of 9 bases.

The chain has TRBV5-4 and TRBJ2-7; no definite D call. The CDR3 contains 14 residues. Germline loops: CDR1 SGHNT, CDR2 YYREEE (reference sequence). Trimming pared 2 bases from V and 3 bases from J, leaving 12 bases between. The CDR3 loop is CASSLLSNGYEQYF. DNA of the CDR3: TGTGCCAGCAGCTTACTCTCAAACGGCTACGAGCAGTACTTC.